This T cell receptor (beta chain) was captured in a study of T-cell memory formation after mild COVID-19. Overall study findings and caveats: Later expanders leaned CD4+, whereas clones that contracted between day 15 and 85 were balanced CD4/CD8.

TCRdb recomputed calls from the 5' RACE reads with MiXCR, one row per CDR3 protein. The sample lists 400,000 to 500,000 distinct CDR3 sequences, approximately 24% occurring once. Deletions cut 2 bases from V and 4 bases from J, with 13 bases between. CDR1 and CDR2 from the germline V gene are MGHRA and YSYEKL. This CDR3 comprises 15 residues. The sample holds a few counts of this clonotype. Antigen specificity is unknown. The chain uses TRBV4-1 and TRBJ2-3; tentatively, D is TRBD1 or TRBD2 (5 bases each). Sequencing input: PBMCs or a T cell subset sorted from them (not recorded which). This TCR derives from an adult woman who had mild COVID-19 (a few samples of this study predate the infection). Cell type and time point are not known. The DNA of the CDR3 is TGCGCCAGCAGCCAACCGGGACGGACTTCAGATACGCAGTATTTT. Protein product: CASSQPGRTSDTQYF.